This T cell receptor (beta chain) comes out of a study of radiation and T cells in renal cell carcinoma. Method: immunoSEQ multiplex PCR; TCRdb's copy keeps in-frame clones and lacks some. The sample comprises 130,000 to 150,000 clones, approximately 91% of which are singletons, and approximately 12% rests with the top ten. Indicated time point: baseline pretreatment blood. As for treatment: 15 Gy SBRT to primary tumor, nephrectomy 4 weeks later. The tumor was a clear cell renal cell carcinoma. Germline CDR1 reads SGHDT; CDR2 reads YYEEEE. The V and J ends lost 0 bases and 1 base respectively, with 7 bases between them. There are 14 residues in the CDR3.

The rearrangement uses TRBV5-6 and TRBJ2-5; D could derive from TRBD1 or TRBD2 (5 bases each). The input for sequencing was blood, taken from a patient whose treatment included radiotherapy and nephrectomy. The receptor's source is a woman aged 45-65 years with renal cell carcinoma. The CDR3 loop reads CASSLAGTQETQYF. The CDR3 region has the DNA TGTGCCAGCAGCTTGGCCGGGACCCAAGAGACCCAGTACTTC.